The T cell receptor beta chain described here comes from a study of T cell changes during pregnancy in multiple sclerosis. Only in-frame clones appear in the TCRdb table, and some are missing; sequencing was by immunoSEQ multiplex PCR. The data hold 30,000 to 45,000 clones, with 92% observed a single time. Trimming left V 8 bases short and J 5 bases short, with 9 bases between. Germline CDR1 reads MDHEN; CDR2 reads SYDVKM. The CDR3 runs to 11 residues. The rearrangement uses TRBV28 and TRBJ1-1, with D possibly matching TRBD1 (5 bases). The sequences come from CD4+ T cells from peripheral blood mononuclear cells, collected after pregnancy. The TCR was taken from a female donor with multiple sclerosis, enrolled in a pregnancy study. The CDR3 DNA reads as TGTGCCAGCGGGGGGGGAACTGAAGCTTTCTTT. Translating it yields CASGGGTEAFF. The full variable domain, completed using reference TRBV28 and TRBJ1-1, is DVKVTQSSRYLVKRTGEKVFLECVQDMDHENMFWYRQDPGLGLRLIYFSYDVKMKEKGDIPEGYSVSREKKERFSLILESASTNQTSMYLCASGGGTEAFFGQGTRLTVV.